What follows are 3 T cell receptor beta chains derived from one specimen sequenced in a study of CD8+CD57+ T cells in acquired aplastic anemia. Selection for sequencing was limited to patients who had shown CD8+CD57+ cell expansion by flow cytometry. The TCR beta profiling, which covered VDJ combination and CDR3 sequence, was carried out using genomic DNA as the template. TCRdb ran MiXCR on the reads and lists one entry per CDR3 protein. The table records roughly 500,000 distinct CDR3 sequences, about a third of them present only once. The sequencing sample was made of sorted CD4+, CD8+, or CD8+CD57+ T cells (not recorded which) from PBMCs. These receptors all stem from a human donor with aplastic anemia.

The rearrangement joins TRBV25-1 to TRBJ2-7, with 8 bases aligning to TRBD2. The ends lost 7 bases at V and 2 bases at J; junction bases unmatched: 4. CDR3 length: 13 amino acids. The germline V gene has CDR1 MGHDK and CDR2 SYGVNS. The CDR3: CASTGLVPYEQYF. In DNA form, the CDR3 reads TGTGCCAGCACGGGACTAGTCCCCTACGAGCAGTACTTC.

This clonotype was counted only a few times. The chain is built from TRBV11-2 and TRBJ2-3, with 14 bases that match TRBD2. CDR3 length: 15 amino acids. V trimming: 6 bases; J trimming: 6 bases; junction bases outside the gene matches: 5. CDR1 is SGHAT, CDR2 FQNNGV, per germline. CDR3 in amino acids: CASRLGTSGGDTQYF. DNA for the CDR3: TGTGCCAGCAGGCTGGGGACTAGCGGGGGCGATACGCAGTATTTT.

This clonotype was counted ten times or more. V gene TRBV2 combines with J gene TRBJ2-7, with D unresolved. CDR3 length: 15 residues. V lost 2 bases to trimming and J lost 9 bases, with 20 bases between them. Germline V gene lookup returns CDR1 SNHLY and CDR2 FYNNEI. The CDR3 sequence is CASSESLGWVKAQYF. The CDR3 DNA follows: TGTGCCAGCAGTGAATCTTTAGGTTGGGTCAAAGCGCAGTACTTC.